The text below deals with one T cell receptor beta chain. The antigen remains unidentified. CDR3 and TCR beta VDJ profiling relied on a genomic DNA template. One entry per CDR3 protein, called by TCRdb with MiXCR from the reads. The data show some 200,000 distinct CDR3 sequences, 50% to 70% seen once. CD8+CD57+ cell expansion had been shown by flow cytometry in patients chosen for sequencing. There were no patients without severe acquired aplastic anemia. Patients were therapy-naive when their blood was sampled. The germline CDR1 and CDR2 sequences are DFQATT and SNEGSKA (reference sequence). J lost 1 base, V lost 3 bases, and 13 bases had no gene match. The CDR3 is 20 amino acids. These data belong to a study of CD8+CD57+ T cells in acquired aplastic anemia. For the study at large: Yields of DNA that came from sorted CD4+ and CD8+ cells averaged roughly 3.2 ug.

Whole-study results and caveats: It was found that more than 25 CD8+ CDR3 sequences were shared between patients and controls.

The chain recombines TRBV20-1 with TRBJ2-3; TRBD2 matches 16 bases. Sequencing was performed on sorted CD4+, CD8+, or CD8+CD57+ T cells (not recorded which) from PBMCs. The TCR comes from a human donor with aplastic anemia. The chain's CDR3 is CSASYFAVGLAGGGTDTQYF. The DNA of the CDR3 is TGCAGTGCTAGTTACTTCGCCGTGGGACTAGCGGGGGGGGGCACAGATACGCAGTATTTT.